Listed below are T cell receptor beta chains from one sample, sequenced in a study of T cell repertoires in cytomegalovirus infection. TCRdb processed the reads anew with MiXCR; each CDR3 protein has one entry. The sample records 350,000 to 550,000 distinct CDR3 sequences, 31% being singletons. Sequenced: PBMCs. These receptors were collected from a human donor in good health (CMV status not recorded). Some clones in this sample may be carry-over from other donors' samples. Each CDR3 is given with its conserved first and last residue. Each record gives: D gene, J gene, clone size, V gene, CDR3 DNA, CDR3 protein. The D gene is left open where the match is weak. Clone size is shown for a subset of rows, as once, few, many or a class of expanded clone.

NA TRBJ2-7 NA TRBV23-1 TGCGCCAGCATCCCAGTTATACGGGACGAGCAGTACTTC CASIPVIRDEQYF
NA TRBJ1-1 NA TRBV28 TGTGCCAGCAGTTTAGTTGCAGGGGCTATAAACACTGAAGCTTTCTTT CASSLVAGAINTEAFF
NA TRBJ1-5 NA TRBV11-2 TGTGCCAGCAGCGCGGACAGCAGCGTTGGCAATCAGCCCCAGCATTTT CASSADSSVGNQPQHF
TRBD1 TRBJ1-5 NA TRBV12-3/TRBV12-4 TGTGCCAGCAGTCGATACCGACAGGGGGCGAAGCCCCAGCATTTT CASSRYRQGAKPQHF
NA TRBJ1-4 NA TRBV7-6 TGTGCCAGCAGCTTAGAGCCAGGTTTTAATGAAAAACTGTTTTTT CASSLEPGFNEKLFF
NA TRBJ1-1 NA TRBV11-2 TGTGCCAGCAGCACGGATTTGGGGACAAGCACTGAAGCTTTCTTT CASSTDLGTSTEAFF
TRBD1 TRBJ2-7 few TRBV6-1 TGTGCCAGCGGTGGGACAGGGGCTACATACGAGCAGTACTTC CASGGTGATYEQYF
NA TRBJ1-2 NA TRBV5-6 TGTGCCAGCAGCTTGTTTGGGGGAAACTATGGCTACACCTTC CASSLFGGNYGYTF
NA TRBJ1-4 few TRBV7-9 TGTGCCAGCTTTAATACTGGGACTAATGAAAAACTGTTTTTT CASFNTGTNEKLFF
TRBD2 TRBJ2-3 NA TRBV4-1 TGCGCCAGCAGCCGGGGGACTAGCGAGGATACGCAGTATTTT CASSRGTSEDTQYF
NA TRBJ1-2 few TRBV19 TGTGCCAGCCGCGGGGGGCTGTATGGCTACACCTTC CASRGGLYGYTF
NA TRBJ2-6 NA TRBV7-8 TGTGCCAGCAGCCGAGACGCTAGCTCTGGGGCCAACGTCCTGACTTTC CASSRDASSGANVLTF
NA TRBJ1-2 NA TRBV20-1 TGCAGCCAAGTAGGAAACTATGGCTACACCTTC CSQVGNYGYTF
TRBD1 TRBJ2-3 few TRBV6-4 TGTGCCAGCAGTGGGGGGACAGGCCGCACAGATACGCAGTATTTT CASSGGTGRTDTQYF
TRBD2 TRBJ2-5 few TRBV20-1 TGCAGTGCTAGAGATAGGGGCGGGGGGAAACAAGAGACCCAGTACTTC CSARDRGGGKQETQYF
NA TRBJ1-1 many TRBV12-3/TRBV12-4 TGTGCCAGCAGTTTTAGCCCCGCGAGGCCTGACACTGAAGCTTTCTTT CASSFSPARPDTEAFF
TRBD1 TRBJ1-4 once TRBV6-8 TGTGCCAACAGCTACGCCGGGACAGGAGGTGAAAAACTGTTTTTT CANSYAGTGGEKLFF
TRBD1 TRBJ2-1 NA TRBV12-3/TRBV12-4 TGTGCCAGCAGTTGCACCGGGACAGGGCCTTACAATGAGCAGTTCTTC CASSCTGTGPYNEQFF
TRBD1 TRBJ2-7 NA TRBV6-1 TGTGCCAGCAGCACGGACAGGGACCGCGAGCAGTACTTC CASSTDRDREQYF
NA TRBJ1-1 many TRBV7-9 TGTGCCAGCAGCTTGGAAAACACTGAAGCTTTCTTT CASSLENTEAFF